This T cell receptor beta chain stems from a study of early T cells in non-severe SARS-CoV-2 infection. TCRdb independently ran MiXCR on the 5' RACE reads; one entry per CDR3 protein. The sample contains 69,000 or so distinct CDR3 sequences, roughly 4.5% of which appear only once. Study-wide results and caveats: In VDJdb matching, anti-spike CD8 responses were favored while private and CD4 specificities went missing.

The CDR3 length is 16 residues. The junction had 11 bases not matched to a gene; V was cut back by 5 bases and J by 4 bases. Germline CDR1 reads LGHDT; CDR2 reads YNNKEL (reference sequence). A few counts support this clonotype. What it binds is unknown. This receptor was taken from an adult who was a healthcare worker with PCR-confirmed SARS-CoV-2 infection or an uninfected control (not recorded which). The donor label of this sample is uncertain. This chain joins TRBV3-1 and TRBJ1-2; TRBD1 matches 9 bases. Sequencing was performed on whole blood, taken at baseline. The CDR3 sequence is CASSSSWDREAYGYTF. The CDR3 nucleotides read TGTGCCAGCAGCTCATCCTGGGACAGGGAGGCCTATGGCTACACCTTC. The full variable domain, in which reference TRBV3-1 and TRBJ1-2 provide the parts outside the CDR3, is DTAVSQTPKYLVTQMGNDKSIKCEQNLGHDTMYWYKQDSKKFLKIMFSYNNKELIINETVPNRFSPKSPDKAHLNLHINSLELGDSAVYFCASSSSWDREAYGYTFGSGTRLTVV.